Presented here are 23 T cell receptor beta chains from one specimen sequenced in a study of OX40 agonist ivuxolimab in advanced cancers. The method was immunoSEQ multiplex PCR; TCRdb's version includes in-frame clones alone and lacks a portion of them. This table has tens of thousands of clones, approximately 87% appearing once. Sequenced here: CD4+ or CD8+ T cells sorted from blood, sampled in a trial of the OX40 agonist ivuxolimab. The source is an adult with an advanced solid tumor such as melanoma, head and neck, liver or kidney cancer.

The CDR3 reads CASSQTTGGYYEQYF. CDR3 sequence (DNA): TGCGCCAGCAGCCAGACTACTGGAGGATACTACGAGCAGTACTTC. This sequence joins TRBV4-3 and TRBJ2-7; the D gene is possibly TRBD2 (5 bases). CDR1 LGHNA and CDR2 YSLEER come from the germline V gene. The CDR3 has 15 residues. The V and J ends lost 3 bases and 3 bases respectively, with 15 bases between them.

This chain links TRBV5-8 with TRBJ2-7, with D possibly being TRBD1 or TRBD2 (5 bases each). The V end lost 5 bases, the J end lost 3 bases, and 18 bases lay between the germline ends. The CDR3 contains 15 residues. CDR1 and CDR2 from the germline V gene are SGHTS and YDEGEE. The CDR3 bases are TGTGCCAGCAGGTGGGGGTTCCCGATAGGCTACGAGCAGTACTTC. Translation: CASRWGFPIGYEQYF.

The chain uses TRBV5-1 and TRBJ1-2; TRBD1 agrees at 8 bases. The CDR3 is 14 residues long. V was pared by 4 bases and J by 4 bases, with 6 bases of the junction left unmatched. Germline CDR1 reads SGHRS; CDR2 reads YFSETQ. This CDR3 is CASSEGQGGYGYTF. CDR3 bases: TGCGCCAGCAGCGAAGGACAGGGAGGCTATGGCTACACCTTC.

This sequence joins TRBV2 and TRBJ2-7, with no clear D. In germline, CDR1 is SNHLY, CDR2 FYNNEI. V was trimmed by 7 bases and J by 2 bases, leaving 9 bases between them. The CDR3 is made up of 12 amino acids. The CDR3 nucleotides read TGTGCCAGCAACGGAGAACCCTACGAGCAGTACTTC. It translates to CASNGEPYEQYF. The entire variable domain, with the rest obtained from reference TRBV2 and TRBJ2-7, is as follows: EPEVTQTPSHQVTQMGQEVILRCVPISNHLYFYWYRQILGQKVEFLVSFYNNEISEKSEIFDDQFSVERPDGSNFTLKIRSTKLEDSAMYFCASNGEPYEQYFGPGTRLTVT.

This rearrangement joins TRBV6-6 to TRBJ1-2; 8 nucleotides agree with TRBD1. CDR1 and CDR2 (germline): MNHNY, SVGAGI (reference sequence). V shed 7 bases and J 0 bases; nucleotides not matched to a gene: 7. The CDR3 extends over 15 amino acids. This chain's CDR3 is CASKPQGAANYGYTF. In nucleotides, the CDR3 is TGTGCCAGCAAGCCCCAGGGGGCTGCTAACTATGGCTACACCTTC.

The table lists this clone with a count of one. V and J are TRBV5-8 and TRBJ2-7; D remains ambiguous. The CDR3 contains 13 residues. Germline loops: CDR1 SGHTS, CDR2 YDEGEE. Deletions cut 0 bases from V and 3 bases from J, with 7 bases between. For the CDR3, the DNA is TGTGCCAGCAGCTTGGATGGCCTCTACGAGCAGTACTTC. Amino acid sequence: CASSLDGLYEQYF.

The genes are TRBV6-5 and TRBJ2-3, with D perhaps TRBD1 (6 bases). Trimming took off 8 bases at V and 6 bases at J, with 18 bases between the two ends. The CDR3 is 14 residues long. The germline V gene has CDR1 MNHEY and CDR2 SVGAGI. CDR3 in amino acids: CASAWDIGSDTQYF. CDR3 sequence (DNA): TGTGCCAGCGCATGGGACATTGGTAGTGATACGCAGTATTTT.

This clone has just a few counts. The junction departs from germline at one end; a sequencing error may be responsible. In DNA form, the CDR3 reads TGTGCCAGCAGGGCTAGCGGGAAAGGGGTGTTC. Amino acids: CASRASGKGVF. This rearrangement joins TRBV28 to TRBJ2-7; 9 bases are shared with TRBD2. CDR1 is MDHEN and CDR2 is SYDVKM in the germline V gene. This CDR3 has 11 residues.

Here the CDR3 DNA reads TGTGCCAGCACCGGACAGTTCTACGAGCAGTACTTC. Its protein product is CASTGQFYEQYF. The rearrangement uses TRBV2 and TRBJ2-7, with a tentative D call TRBD1 (6 bases). The CDR3 runs to 12 residues. The V end was cut by 7 bases, the J end by 3 bases, with 10 bases between. Germline V lookup: CDR1 SNHLY, CDR2 FYNNEI.

This clone was picked up a small number of times. The chain recombines TRBV20-1 with TRBJ1-2, with D unclear. Germline V gene data show CDR1 as DFQATT and CDR2 as SNEGSKA (reference sequence). Between the trimmed V and J ends, which lost 6 bases and 6 bases, there was a span of 11 bases. This CDR3 comprises 11 residues. The CDR3 spells CSAGGEDGYTF. CDR3 nucleotide sequence: TGCAGTGCCGGTGGGGAGGATGGCTACACCTTC.

The gene calls are TRBV5-1 and TRBJ1-1, with D maybe TRBD1 (5 bases). This CDR3 has 14 amino acids. V lost 0 bases and J 2 bases, leaving 8 bases between the germline ends. The germline CDR1 and CDR2 sequences are SGHRS and YFSETQ. CDR3: CASSLVTANTEAFF. CDR3 DNA sequence: TGCGCCAGCAGCTTGGTGACAGCCAACACTGAAGCTTTCTTT. Looking up the rest from reference TRBV5-1 and TRBJ1-1 gives the full variable domain: KAGVTQTPRYLIKTRGQQVTLSCSPISGHRSVSWYQQTPGQGLQFLFEYFSETQRNKGNFPGRFSGRQFSNSRSEMNVSTLELGDSALYLCASSLVTANTEAFFGQGTRLTVV.

The rearrangement uses TRBV7-2 and TRBJ2-2; TRBD1 agrees at 10 bases. CDR1 is SGHTA and CDR2 is FQGNSA in the germline V gene. CDR3 length equals 16 residues. V lost 1 base to trimming and J lost 6 bases; unmatched junction nucleotides: 5. CDR3 in amino acids: CASSLGPDRGPGELFF. The CDR3 region has the DNA TGTGCCAGCAGCTTAGGCCCAGACAGGGGGCCCGGGGAGCTGTTTTTT.

The V gene is TRBV28, the J gene TRBJ2-3; D unclear. With 5 bases removed from V and 3 bases from J, the gap between germline ends came to 18 bases. This CDR3 region has 16 residues. Per the germline V gene, CDR1 is MDHEN and CDR2 is SYDVKM. The CDR3 loop reads CASSAVDLDRTDTQYF. CDR3 nucleotides: TGTGCCAGCAGTGCCGTAGATCTAGACCGTACAGATACGCAGTATTTT.

The chain combines TRBV27 with TRBJ1-2; the D is unclear. The germline CDR1 and CDR2 sequences are MNHEY and SMNVEV (reference sequence). CDR3 length: 12 amino acids. With 7 bases removed from V and 8 bases from J, the gap between germline ends came to 14 bases. CDR3 nucleotide sequence: TGTGCCAGCATGACGTGGGCCGGCGGCTACACCTTC. Its protein is CASMTWAGGYTF.

The rearrangement uses TRBV10-3 and TRBJ1-2; TRBD1 matches at 9 bases. This CDR3 comprises 13 residues. The germline V gene has CDR1 ENHRY and CDR2 SYGVKD. Germline trimming cut 5 bases from V and 7 bases from J; bases unmatched to any gene: 5. The CDR3 protein is CAISPGQGGGYTF. CDR3 sequence (DNA): TGTGCCATCAGTCCGGGACAGGGTGGTGGCTACACCTTC.

V is TRBV9 and J is TRBJ2-1; 8 bases align to TRBD2. V shed 3 bases and J 2 bases; nucleotides not matched to a gene: 7. This CDR3 contains 16 residues. Germline CDR1 SGDLS, CDR2 YYNGEE. CDR3 sequence: CASSALGGGTYNEQFF. The CDR3 DNA sequence: TGTGCCAGCAGCGCCCTCGGGGGGGGGACCTACAATGAGCAGTTCTTC.

This clone was counted between two and nine times. The chain employs TRBV11-2 and TRBJ1-3; 7 nucleotides agree with TRBD1. Germline V lookup: CDR1 SGHAT, CDR2 FQNNGV. This CDR3 is 15 amino acids long. J gave up 4 bases and V 5 bases, and 8 bases lay outside the gene matches. The CDR3 nucleotides are TGTGCCAGCAGCCCTTTGACAGGGCGCGGAAACACCATATATTTT. Protein sequence: CASSPLTGRGNTIYF.

V and J are TRBV5-4 and TRBJ2-3, with D tentatively TRBD2 (5 bases). CDR1 SGHNT and CDR2 YYREEE come from the germline V gene (reference sequence). V lost 0 bases and J 4 bases, leaving 12 bases between the germline ends. The length of the CDR3 is 15 residues. CDR3 protein: CASSLEPGRADTQYF. CDR3 sequence (DNA): TGTGCCAGCAGCTTGGAACCGGGAAGGGCAGATACGCAGTATTTT.

The chain recombines TRBV11-2 with TRBJ2-7; 8 bases map to TRBD1. V gave up 4 bases and J gave up 0 bases; unmatched junction bases: 5. CDR1 and CDR2 from the germline V gene are SGHAT and FQNNGV. The CDR3 loop spans 15 amino acids. The CDR3 protein is CASSYGTGSSYEQYF. CDR3 bases: TGTGCCAGCAGCTATGGGACAGGCTCCTCCTACGAGCAGTACTTC.

The chain recombines TRBV27 with TRBJ2-2; D perhaps matches TRBD1 (6 bases). V dropped 6 bases and J dropped 6 bases, with 20 bases sitting between them. The CDR3 sequence is 16 residues long. Looked up from germline, CDR1 is MNHEY and CDR2 is SMNVEV (reference sequence). This CDR3 reads CASRIPGTKGAGELFF. Written as DNA, the CDR3 is TGTGCCAGCAGAATCCCCGGGACCAAGGGGGCCGGGGAGCTGTTTTTT.

CDR3 loop: CASSQFPGLPRTDTQYF. The CDR3 nucleotides read TGTGCCAGCAGCCAATTCCCGGGACTACCGCGCACAGATACGCAGTATTTT. The chain employs TRBV7-2 and TRBJ2-3, with 7 nucleotides matching TRBD2. CDR3 length: 17 amino acids. Germline CDR1 and CDR2: SGHTA and FQGNSA. The V gene end was trimmed by 5 bases and the J gene end by 1 base; junction bases not matched to a gene: 12. Based on the CDR3 plus reference TRBV7-2 and TRBJ2-3, the full variable domain is GAGVSQSPSNKVTEKGKDVELRCDPISGHTALYWYRQSLGQGLEFLIYFQGNSAPDKSGLPSDRFSAERTGGSVSTLTIQRTQQEDSAVYLCASSQFPGLPRTDTQYFGPGTRLTVL.

The chain carries TRBV11-2 and TRBJ1-3; 12 bases agree with TRBD1. This CDR3 spans 15 amino acids. CDR1 and CDR2 (germline): SGHAT, FQNNGV. After removal of 5 bases from V and 3 bases from J, the junction contained 2 bases not matched to a gene. Written as DNA, the CDR3 is TGTGCCAGCAGCCGGGACAGGGGGCATGGAAACACCATATATTTT. Residues: CASSRDRGHGNTIYF.

The rearrangement links TRBV21-1 to TRBJ2-2; the table calls TRBD2, which could not be checked here. TRBV21-1 is termed a pseudogene. The CDR3 spans 17 residues. The CDR3 spells CASSKIPSGSGTGELFF. The CDR3 nucleotides are TGTGCCAGCAGCAAAATTCCTAGCGGGAGCGGTACCGGGGAGCTGTTTTTT.